This section outlines one T cell receptor (beta chain) sequence together with its context. The sample is drawn from a study of blood T cell repertoires in COVID-19. Study overall: Samples of COVID-19 (acute and convalescent) were obtained from the United States, Italy and Spain. From T cells, B-cell-depleted T cells, or PBMCs came the material, which was cDNA or gDNA.

Authors' data handling: How many nucleated cells were present was estimated from reference gene primer amplification. Here immunoSEQ multiplex PCR was the method, and the copy in TCRdb shows in-frame clones only, minus some. The V and J calls and clone size are taken from that table; D and trimming were inferred from the DNA. The repertoire consists of more than 150,000 clones, with roughly 90% occurring once and the leading ten covering around 21%. Germline values: CDR1 LNHDA, CDR2 SQIVND (reference sequence). CDR3 length: 14 residues. The germline V and J ends were trimmed by 8 bases and 7 bases, with 20 bases remaining between them.

The TCR comes from a man between 70 and 80 years old with active or convalescent COVID-19. The sequenced sample consisted of peripheral blood. The chain links TRBV19 to TRBJ2-5; D uncertain. The chain's CDR3 is CASRDNAARGTQYF. The CDR3 region has the DNA TGTGCCAGTCGTGATAATGCGGCGCGAGGGACCCAGTACTTC.